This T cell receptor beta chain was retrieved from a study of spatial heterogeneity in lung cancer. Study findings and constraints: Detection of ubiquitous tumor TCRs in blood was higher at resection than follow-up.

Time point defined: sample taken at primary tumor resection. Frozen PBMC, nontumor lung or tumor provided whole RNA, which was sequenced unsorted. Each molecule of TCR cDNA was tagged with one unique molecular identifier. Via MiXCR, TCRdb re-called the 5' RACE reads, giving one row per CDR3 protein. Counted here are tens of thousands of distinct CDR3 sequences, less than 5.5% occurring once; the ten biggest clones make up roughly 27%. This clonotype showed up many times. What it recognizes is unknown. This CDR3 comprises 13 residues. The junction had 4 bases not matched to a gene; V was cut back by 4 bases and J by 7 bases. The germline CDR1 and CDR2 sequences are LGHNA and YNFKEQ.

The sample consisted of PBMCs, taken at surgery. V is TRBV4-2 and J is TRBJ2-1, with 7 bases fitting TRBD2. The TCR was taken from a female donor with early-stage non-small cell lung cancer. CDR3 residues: CASSRTAGNEQFF. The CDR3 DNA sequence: TGTGCCAGCAGCCGCACAGCGGGAAATGAGCAGTTCTTC.